The rows below give T cell receptor beta chains drawn from one sample of a study of early T cells in non-severe SARS-CoV-2 infection. TCRdb passed the 5' RACE reads through MiXCR, listing each CDR3 protein once. The table records about 55,000 distinct CDR3 sequences, about 15% of them present only once. The specimen comprised whole blood, sampled at baseline. Source of these receptors: an adult who was a healthcare worker with PCR-confirmed SARS-CoV-2 infection or an uninfected control (not recorded which). CDR3s include the opening cysteine and the closing phenylalanine or tryptophan. Each record gives: clone size, V gene, D gene, J gene, CDR3 DNA, CDR3 protein. A D gene is named only where the DNA matches it firmly. Rows may omit the clone size; those that give it use once, few, many or a size class.

abundance: -
v_gene: TRBV5-1
d_gene: -
j_gene: TRBJ2-7
CDR3nt: TGCGCCAGCAGCTCCCTCGTCTCAGCGGCCTCCCCCATCTACGAGCAGTACTTC
CDR3aa: CASSSLVSAASPIYEQYF

abundance: -
v_gene: TRBV10-3
d_gene: TRBD2
j_gene: TRBJ2-1
CDR3nt: TGTGCCATCAGTACCGGGACTAGTAATCCCAATGAGCAGTTCTTC
CDR3aa: CAISTGTSNPNEQFF

abundance: -
v_gene: TRBV6-2/TRBV6-3
d_gene: TRBD1
j_gene: TRBJ1-6
CDR3nt: TGTGCCAGCAGTTACTTAGAGGGGGCGAATGATTCACCCCTCCACTTT
CDR3aa: CASSYLEGANDSPLHF

abundance: many
v_gene: TRBV7-2
d_gene: -
j_gene: TRBJ1-5
CDR3nt: TGTGCCAGCAGCTTAGCTTGGGGTAGGGATCAGCCCCAGCATTTT
CDR3aa: CASSLAWGRDQPQHF

abundance: -
v_gene: TRBV7-6
d_gene: -
j_gene: TRBJ2-3
CDR3nt: TGTGCCAGCAGCTATGAGCGCGGACTCACCCCGAACACAGATACGCAGTATTTT
CDR3aa: CASSYERGLTPNTDTQYF

abundance: few
v_gene: TRBV28
d_gene: -
j_gene: TRBJ1-3
CDR3nt: TGTGCCAGCAGTTTATTGGCCTATGGCATATATTTT
CDR3aa: CASSLLAYGIYF

abundance: many
v_gene: TRBV2
d_gene: -
j_gene: TRBJ2-2
CDR3nt: TGTGCCAGCAGTGAACGACAGCTCACCGGGGAGCTGTTTTTT
CDR3aa: CASSERQLTGELFF

abundance: few
v_gene: TRBV15
d_gene: TRBD2
j_gene: TRBJ2-2
CDR3nt: TGTGCCACCAGCCCTCTAGCGGGCGGCGGGGAGCTGTTTTTT
CDR3aa: CATSPLAGGGELFF

abundance: few
v_gene: TRBV27
d_gene: TRBD1
j_gene: TRBJ2-7
CDR3nt: TGTGCCAGCAGCTTGACAGGGTTTGACGAGCAGTACTTC
CDR3aa: CASSLTGFDEQYF

abundance: -
v_gene: TRBV9
d_gene: TRBD1
j_gene: TRBJ2-2
CDR3nt: TGTGCCAGCAGCGTAGCTAGGGGACAGGGGGCCCCCGGGGAGCTGTTTTTT
CDR3aa: CASSVARGQGAPGELFF

abundance: many
v_gene: TRBV5-4
d_gene: TRBD1
j_gene: TRBJ2-7
CDR3nt: TGTGCCAGCAGCCCGAACCCCGACAGGGAATACGAGCAGTACTTC
CDR3aa: CASSPNPDREYEQYF

abundance: -
v_gene: TRBV29-1
d_gene: -
j_gene: TRBJ1-2
CDR3nt: TGCAGCGTTGGTTCCGACTACCATGCTAACTATGGCTACACCTTC
CDR3aa: CSVGSDYHANYGYTF

abundance: few
v_gene: TRBV28
d_gene: -
j_gene: TRBJ2-5
CDR3nt: TGTGCCAGCAGTTGGCCGGGGGCCCAGTACTTC
CDR3aa: CASSWPGAQYF

abundance: -
v_gene: TRBV6-6
d_gene: TRBD1
j_gene: TRBJ1-4
CDR3nt: TGTGCCAGCAGTTATCCGGAGGGGGCTGAAAAACTGTTTTTT
CDR3aa: CASSYPEGAEKLFF

abundance: many
v_gene: TRBV9
d_gene: -
j_gene: TRBJ2-7
CDR3nt: TGTGCCAGCAGCCCCCGTTCGAGGCAACGGGGGGAGCAGTACTTC
CDR3aa: CASSPRSRQRGEQYF

abundance: few
v_gene: TRBV11-2
d_gene: -
j_gene: TRBJ2-3
CDR3nt: TGTGCCAGCAGCTACCGGGACTCTAGTACAGATACGCAGTATTTT
CDR3aa: CASSYRDSSTDTQYF

abundance: -
v_gene: TRBV29-1
d_gene: TRBD1
j_gene: TRBJ1-4
CDR3nt: TGCAGCGTTGAAGAGGACAGGGTTGGTGAAAAACTGTTTTTT
CDR3aa: CSVEEDRVGEKLFF

abundance: few
v_gene: TRBV21-1
d_gene: -
j_gene: TRBJ2-7
CDR3nt: TGTGCCAGCAGCAAAGCGGGAGGGGGAAGTTACGAGCAGTACTTC
CDR3aa: CASSKAGGGSYEQYF

abundance: medium-sized
v_gene: TRBV6-4
d_gene: TRBD2
j_gene: TRBJ2-3
CDR3nt: TGTGCCAGCAGTGACTCTAGCGGGGGCACAGATACGCAGTATTTT
CDR3aa: CASSDSSGGTDTQYF

abundance: few
v_gene: TRBV6-6
d_gene: TRBD2
j_gene: TRBJ2-7
CDR3nt: TGTGCCAGCAGTTATCTAGCGGGAGGCCCCTCTGAGGAGCAGTACTTC
CDR3aa: CASSYLAGGPSEEQYF

abundance: -
v_gene: TRBV11-2
d_gene: -
j_gene: TRBJ2-5
CDR3nt: TGTGCCAGCAGCTCGATCCTGAGGGGGGGAGGAGAGACCCAGTACTTC
CDR3aa: CASSSILRGGGETQYF

abundance: -
v_gene: TRBV3-1
d_gene: -
j_gene: TRBJ2-5
CDR3nt: TGTGCCAGCAGCCCAACGTCCGGTAGGGCCTCCCAAGAGACCCAGTACTTC
CDR3aa: CASSPTSGRASQETQYF

abundance: -
v_gene: TRBV20-1
d_gene: -
j_gene: TRBJ2-5
CDR3nt: TGCAGTGCTAGAGATCGGACGGGTAACCAAGAGACCCAGTACTTC
CDR3aa: CSARDRTGNQETQYF

abundance: -
v_gene: TRBV4-2
d_gene: -
j_gene: TRBJ2-1
CDR3nt: TGTGCCAGCAGCTCAGGGGTCGTTGAGCAGTTCTTC
CDR3aa: CASSSGVVEQFF

abundance: few
v_gene: TRBV9
d_gene: TRBD1
j_gene: TRBJ1-6
CDR3nt: TGTGCCAGCAGCAGAAGACAGGGAGGTAATTCACCCCTCCACTTT
CDR3aa: CASSRRQGGNSPLHF

abundance: -
v_gene: TRBV15
d_gene: -
j_gene: TRBJ2-5
CDR3nt: TGTGCCACCAGCAGAGATTTGGCGAGACCGGGTCTGGAGACCCAGTACTTC
CDR3aa: CATSRDLARPGLETQYF

abundance: many
v_gene: TRBV5-4
d_gene: -
j_gene: TRBJ1-1
CDR3nt: TGTGCCAGCAGCCGAGATGCGGGTGAAGCTTTCTTT
CDR3aa: CASSRDAGEAFF

abundance: few
v_gene: TRBV12-3/TRBV12-4
d_gene: -
j_gene: TRBJ2-7
CDR3nt: TGTGCCAGCAGTTTAGTCGGGAGCTCCTACGAGCAGTACTTC
CDR3aa: CASSLVGSSYEQYF

abundance: few
v_gene: TRBV20-1
d_gene: -
j_gene: TRBJ2-1
CDR3nt: TGCAGTGCTAGGAAGGAATATGAGCAGTTCTTC
CDR3aa: CSARKEYEQFF

abundance: -
v_gene: TRBV29-1
d_gene: -
j_gene: TRBJ2-5
CDR3nt: TGCAGCGTTGAAGACTTGCCCGATGAGAAGACCCAGTACTTC
CDR3aa: CSVEDLPDEKTQYF

abundance: few
v_gene: TRBV2
d_gene: TRBD2
j_gene: TRBJ2-7
CDR3nt: TGTGCCAGCAGTGTCCGAAGTGGCGGGACTAGCGGCACCCAGAGCTCCTACGAGCAGTACTTC
CDR3aa: CASSVRSGGTSGTQSSYEQYF

abundance: -
v_gene: TRBV3-1
d_gene: -
j_gene: TRBJ2-5
CDR3nt: TGTGCCAGCAGCCAAGATGGGGGTGAGACCCAGTACTTC
CDR3aa: CASSQDGGETQYF

abundance: many
v_gene: TRBV7-2
d_gene: -
j_gene: TRBJ2-7
CDR3nt: TGTGCCAGTTCCCCAGGCTTCGGCTACGAGCAGTACTTC
CDR3aa: CASSPGFGYEQYF

abundance: few
v_gene: TRBV7-9
d_gene: -
j_gene: TRBJ1-2
CDR3nt: TGTGCCAGCAGCACTTCTCCTCAGGACTATGGCTACACCTTC
CDR3aa: CASSTSPQDYGYTF

abundance: -
v_gene: TRBV11-2
d_gene: TRBD1
j_gene: TRBJ2-3
CDR3nt: TGTGCCAGCAGCTTGGGACAGGGGGCCCCAGATACGCAGTATTTT
CDR3aa: CASSLGQGAPDTQYF

abundance: few
v_gene: TRBV5-1
d_gene: -
j_gene: TRBJ2-7
CDR3nt: TGCGCCAGCAGCATGACCATTGGGGCCGGGGAGCAGTACTTC
CDR3aa: CASSMTIGAGEQYF

abundance: -
v_gene: TRBV5-6
d_gene: -
j_gene: TRBJ1-1
CDR3nt: TGTGCCAGCAGCTGGGGACACATGAACACTGAAGCTTTCTTT
CDR3aa: CASSWGHMNTEAFF

abundance: many
v_gene: TRBV7-2
d_gene: -
j_gene: TRBJ1-5
CDR3nt: TGTGCCAGCAGCCCCCCCGGAGCTGGGGGCAATCAGCCCCAGCATTTT
CDR3aa: CASSPPGAGGNQPQHF

abundance: -
v_gene: TRBV7-6
d_gene: -
j_gene: TRBJ2-3
CDR3nt: TGTGCCAGCAGCTTAGCGGGAGTCGCAGATACGCAGTATTTT
CDR3aa: CASSLAGVADTQYF

abundance: -
v_gene: TRBV9
d_gene: TRBD1
j_gene: TRBJ2-6
CDR3nt: TGTGCCAGCAGCGACCGGGACAGGGCCTACTCTGGGGCCAACGTCCTGACTTTC
CDR3aa: CASSDRDRAYSGANVLTF

abundance: -
v_gene: TRBV6-1
d_gene: TRBD2
j_gene: TRBJ2-1
CDR3nt: TGTGCCAGCAGTTTAGGACTAGAAGGCAATGAGCAGTTCTTC
CDR3aa: CASSLGLEGNEQFF

abundance: -
v_gene: TRBV7-8
d_gene: -
j_gene: TRBJ2-2
CDR3nt: TGTGCCAGCAGCCCAGCTCGCACAGGGCGGTCCGGGGAGCTGTTTTTT
CDR3aa: CASSPARTGRSGELFF

abundance: -
v_gene: TRBV27
d_gene: -
j_gene: TRBJ2-4
CDR3nt: TGTGCCAGCAGTTCCGCCGGGCAGGGTGGCAACATTCAGTACTTC
CDR3aa: CASSSAGQGGNIQYF

abundance: few
v_gene: TRBV19
d_gene: -
j_gene: TRBJ1-5
CDR3nt: TGTGCCAGTAGTACAGGGGATCAGCCCCAGCATTTT
CDR3aa: CASSTGDQPQHF

abundance: few
v_gene: TRBV20-1
d_gene: -
j_gene: TRBJ2-7
CDR3nt: TGCAGTGCTAGAGATCAGCGAAGCTCCTACGAGCAGTACTTC
CDR3aa: CSARDQRSSYEQYF

abundance: few
v_gene: TRBV5-1
d_gene: -
j_gene: TRBJ2-2
CDR3nt: TGCGCCAGCAGCTTTCGGACGGACGGGACCGGGGAGCTGTTTTTT
CDR3aa: CASSFRTDGTGELFF

abundance: -
v_gene: TRBV18
d_gene: -
j_gene: TRBJ1-1
CDR3nt: TGTGCCAGCTCACCATCAGCAGGGAACACTGAAGCTTTCTTT
CDR3aa: CASSPSAGNTEAFF

abundance: -
v_gene: TRBV10-3
d_gene: -
j_gene: TRBJ1-4
CDR3nt: TGTGCCATCAGTGCAAAGGGACCGGGGACTAATGAAAAACTGTTTTTT
CDR3aa: CAISAKGPGTNEKLFF

abundance: few
v_gene: TRBV10-1
d_gene: -
j_gene: TRBJ1-1
CDR3nt: TGCGCCAGCAGTGACTCGACGGCCATGAACACTGAAGCTTTCTTT
CDR3aa: CASSDSTAMNTEAFF